This T cell receptor (beta chain) was observed in a study of blood T cell repertoires in COVID-19. Clones were sequenced by immunoSEQ multiplex PCR, and TCRdb holds only the in-frame ones, with some missing. The sample includes some 50,000 clones, approximately 90% seen only once; the top ten take less than 6.5%. This clone turned up a few times. This CDR3 is built from 15 residues. The germline V and J ends were trimmed by 6 bases and 4 bases, with 16 bases remaining between them. Per the germline V gene, CDR1 is MNHEY and CDR2 is SVGEGT. Sequenced input: peripheral blood. V and J are TRBV6-2 or TRBV6-3 and TRBJ2-1, with D perhaps matching TRBD2 (6 bases). This sequence was found in a man aged 35 to 55 with active COVID-19. CDR3 residues: CASSPSGSSYNEQFF. In nucleotides, the CDR3 is TGTGCCAGCAGCCCAAGCGGGTCATCTTACAATGAGCAGTTCTTC.